The source of this TCR beta chain is a study of blood T cell repertoires in COVID-19. On the study more broadly: The United States, Italy and Spain provided the acute and convalescent COVID-19 samples.

V lost 6 bases to trimming and J lost 4 bases, with 10 bases between them. This CDR3 spans 12 amino acids. Germline CDR1 reads SNHLY; CDR2 reads FYNNEI. In the original workflow: Cell counts per sample came from amplifying reference gene primers. Using immunoSEQ multiplex PCR, the repertoire was profiled, and TCRdb retains in-frame clones only, with some absent. D and trimming come from the DNA, and the V and J calls and clone size come from that table. This sample has 150,000 to 200,000 clones, with 80% to 90% found just once. The sample comprised peripheral blood. The clonotype was recovered from a man between 18 and 35 years old with active or convalescent COVID-19. This chain joins TRBV2 and TRBJ2-7; D is perhaps TRBD1 (5 bases). CDR3 region: CASSRQRYEQYV. The CDR3 DNA follows: TGTGCCAGCAGCCGACAGAGATACGAGCAGTACGTC.